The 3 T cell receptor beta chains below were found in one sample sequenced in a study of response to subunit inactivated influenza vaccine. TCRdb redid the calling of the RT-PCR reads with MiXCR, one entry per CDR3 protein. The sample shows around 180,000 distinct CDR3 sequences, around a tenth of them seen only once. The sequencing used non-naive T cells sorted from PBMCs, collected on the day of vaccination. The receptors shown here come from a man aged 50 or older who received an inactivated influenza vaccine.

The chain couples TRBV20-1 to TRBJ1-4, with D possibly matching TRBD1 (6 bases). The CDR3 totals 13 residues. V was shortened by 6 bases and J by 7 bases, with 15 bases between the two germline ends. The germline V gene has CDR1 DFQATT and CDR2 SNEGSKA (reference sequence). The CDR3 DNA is TGCAGTGCCCCCGACAGGAGGAGTGAAAAACTGTTTTTT. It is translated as CSAPDRRSEKLFF.

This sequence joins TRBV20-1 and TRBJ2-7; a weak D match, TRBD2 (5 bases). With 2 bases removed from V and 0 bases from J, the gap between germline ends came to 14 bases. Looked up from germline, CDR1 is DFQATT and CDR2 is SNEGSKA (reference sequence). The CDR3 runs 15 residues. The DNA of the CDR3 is TGCAGTGCTAGAAACCCCAGGAGGAGCTCCTACGAGCAGTACTTC. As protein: CSARNPRRSSYEQYF.

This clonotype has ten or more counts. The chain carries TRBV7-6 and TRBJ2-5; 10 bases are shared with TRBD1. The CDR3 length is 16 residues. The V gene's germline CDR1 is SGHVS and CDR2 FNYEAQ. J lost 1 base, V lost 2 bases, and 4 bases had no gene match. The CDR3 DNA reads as TGTGCCAGCAGCTTATTGGGGACAGGGGTCCAAGAGACCCAGTACTTC. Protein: CASSLLGTGVQETQYF.